This TCR beta chain derives from a study of T cell changes during pregnancy in multiple sclerosis. This clone has more than one count but fewer than ten. Additional DNA sequences in this sample encode the identical CDR3. V was cut by 2 bases and J by 0 bases, with 4 bases left in between. The CDR3 totals 13 residues. Germline lookup yields CDR1 SGHTA and CDR2 FQGTGA. Using immunoSEQ multiplex PCR, the repertoire was profiled, and TCRdb retains in-frame clones only, with some absent. The sample holds approximately 66,000 clones, around 94% seen once. This chain connects TRBV7-3 to TRBJ1-1; D is unclear. The specimen was peripheral blood, collected in the third trimester of pregnancy. This clonotype originated in a female donor in good health, enrolled as a control in a pregnancy study. The CDR3 DNA reads TGTGCCAGCAGCTTATCTGTGAACACTGAAGCTTTCTTT. Protein product: CASSLSVNTEAFF.